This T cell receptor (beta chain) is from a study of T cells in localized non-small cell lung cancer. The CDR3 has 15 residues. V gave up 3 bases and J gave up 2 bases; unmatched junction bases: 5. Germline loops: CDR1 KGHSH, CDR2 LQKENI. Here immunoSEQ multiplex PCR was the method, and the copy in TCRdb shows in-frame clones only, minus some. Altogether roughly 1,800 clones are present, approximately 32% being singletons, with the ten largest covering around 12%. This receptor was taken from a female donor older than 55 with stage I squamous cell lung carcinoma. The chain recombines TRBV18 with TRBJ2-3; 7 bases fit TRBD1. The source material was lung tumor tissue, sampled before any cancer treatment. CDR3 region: CASSPTGTYTDTQYF. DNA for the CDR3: TGTGCCAGCTCACCGACAGGGACCTACACAGATACGCAGTATTTT. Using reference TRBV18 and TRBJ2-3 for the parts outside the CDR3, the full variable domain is NAGVMQNPRHLVRRRGQEARLRCSPMKGHSHVYWYRQLPEEGLKFMVYLQKENIIDESGMPKERFSAEFPKEGPSILRIQQVVRGDSAAYFCASSPTGTYTDTQYFGPGTRLTVL.